The T cell receptor (beta chain) described here comes from a study of shared clonotypes between healthy human individuals. Study in general: Per donor, three plates held CD4 naive cells, three held CD4 memory, two held CD8 naive and one held CD8 memory. Whole-study results and caveats: Clonotypes not shared had lower generation probabilities than those common to all four donors.

As regards this clone: Antigen: not known.

CD45RO-negative, CCR7-selected cells formed the naive CD8 fraction, which excluded terminally differentiated effector memory CD45RA+ cells. This CDR3 spans 16 amino acids. The V end was cut by 4 bases, the J end by 2 bases, with 15 bases between. Germline CDR1 MNHEY, CDR2 SMNVEV (reference sequence). Sequencing was performed with immunoSEQ multiplex PCR; in TCRdb, only in-frame clones are kept and a portion is missing. The sample lists hundreds of thousands of clones, 80% to 95% occurring once. The chain employs TRBV27 and TRBJ1-5; no reliable D call. The sample comprised naive CD8+ T cells sorted from blood. The source of this sequence is a man under 40 in good health. The CDR3 is CASSSFGSYGNQPQHF. The CDR3 DNA is TGTGCCAGCAGTTCGTTTGGCTCATACGGCAATCAGCCCCAGCATTTT.